This passage covers 17 T cell receptor beta chains from one sample sequenced in a study of cytomegalovirus exposure and HLA in healthy donors. Use of 60 Vbeta and 13 Jbeta primers characterized the PCR. The assay was immunoSEQ multiplex PCR, and TCRdb's table has in-frame clones only and misses some. Among about 130,000 clones listed, roughly a tenth were seen once. Sequencing was done on a sample of PBMCs. Receptors originate from a young woman in good health and CMV-seropositive.

The CDR3, as DNA: TGTGCCAGCTCACCACCACACAGCCAGGCGGGGGAGCTGTTTTTT. It is translated as CASSPPHSQAGELFF. The chain employs TRBV18 and TRBJ2-2; D remains unclear. Germline V gene data show CDR1 as KGHSH and CDR2 as LQKENI. The ends were cut back, 0 bases at V and 8 bases at J, with 13 bases in the middle. The CDR3 covers 15 residues.

This sequence joins TRBV30 and TRBJ1-2; D is uncertain. Trimming removed 8 bases at V and 3 bases at J, with 16 bases between. CDR3 size: 13 residues. In germline, CDR1 is GTSNPN, CDR2 SVGIG (reference sequence). The CDR3: CAGTEGYHYGYTF. CDR3 in DNA: TGTGCCGGAACTGAGGGTTACCACTATGGCTACACCTTC.

The V gene is TRBV6-1, the J gene TRBJ2-2; D not resolved. Trimming removed 4 bases from V and 7 bases from J, with 7 bases in between. Germline CDR1 is MNHNS and CDR2 is SASEGT. This CDR3 has 12 residues. In DNA form, the CDR3 reads TGTGCCAGCAGTGTTTTAGACGGGGAGCTGTTTTTT. This codes for CASSVLDGELFF.

This sequence joins TRBV30 and TRBJ2-1; 10 nucleotides match TRBD2. Germline values: CDR1 GTSNPN, CDR2 SVGIG (reference sequence). The CDR3 is made up of 17 amino acids. Trimming cost V 0 bases and J 2 bases; bases outside gene matches: 7. CDR3 nucleotides: TGTGCCTGGAGTGTTAGCGGGAGGAGAACCCCCTACAATGAGCAGTTCTTC. Encoded protein: CAWSVSGRRTPYNEQFF. Supplemented by reference TRBV30 and TRBJ2-1, the full variable domain reads SQTIHQWPATLVQPVGSPLSLECTVEGTSNPNLYWYRQAAGRGLQLLFYSVGIGQISSEVPQNLSASRPQDRQFILSSKKLLLSDSGFYLCAWSVSGRRTPYNEQFFGPGTRLTVL.

The sample holds a few counts of this clone. The genes are TRBV5-1 and TRBJ2-5; 8 positions agree with TRBD2. The CDR3 contains 15 residues. J lost 5 bases, V lost 0 bases, and 6 bases had no gene match. Germline V CDR1 and CDR2: SGHRS, YFSETQ. The CDR3 bases are TGCGCCAGCAGCTTGGATGGACTAGCTGGGGAGACCCAGTACTTC. Translated, it gives CASSLDGLAGETQYF.

This clone appeared a few times. This chain joins TRBV7-6 and TRBJ2-1, with D uncertain. V was clipped by 1 base and J by 7 bases, with 8 bases between them. Germline V gene sequence: CDR1 SGHVS, CDR2 FNYEAQ. This CDR3 contains 13 residues. The CDR3 DNA sequence: TGTGCCAGCAGCTTAGTCGCGGAGAATGAGCAGTTCTTC. It yields the protein CASSLVAENEQFF.

The rearrangement joins TRBV15 to TRBJ2-5, with TRBD1 matching over 7 bases. The CDR3 has 14 amino acids. Germline assignment: CDR1 LNHNV and CDR2 YYDKDF (reference sequence). V dropped 5 bases and J dropped 3; count of bases not matched to a gene: 6. CDR3 sequence reads: CATSPQGTEETQYF. The CDR3 DNA is TGTGCCACCAGCCCACAGGGGACCGAAGAGACCCAGTACTTC.

Only a few counts were recorded for this clone. CDR3 protein: CASSLETSKDEQYF. CDR3 nucleotides: TGTGCCAGCAGCTTAGAGACTAGTAAGGACGAGCAGTACTTC. The V gene is TRBV7-6, the J gene TRBJ2-7, with D perhaps matching TRBD2 (6 bases). Trimming took off 1 base at V and 5 bases at J, with 12 bases between the two ends. Germline loops: CDR1 SGHVS, CDR2 FNYEAQ. This CDR3 region has 14 residues.

The table lists this clone with a few counts. This sequence joins TRBV5-4 and TRBJ2-1; unclear D gene. This CDR3 is built from 11 residues. Germline V gene data show CDR1 as SGHNT and CDR2 as YYREEE (reference sequence). V shed 1 base and J shed 9 bases, with 5 bases lying between them. The CDR3 region has the DNA TGTGCCAGCAGCTTGAGGAGTGAGCAGTTCTTC. Translated: CASSLRSEQFF.

V and J are TRBV29-1 and TRBJ1-1; no firm D call. The CDR3 loop spans 12 amino acids. The V gene lost 8 bases and the J gene lost 3 bases, with 13 bases spanning the gap. Looked up from germline, CDR1 is SQVTM and CDR2 is ANQGSEA. CDR3 DNA sequence: TGCAGCACCAACACAGCCTACACTGAAGCTTTCTTT. The encoded protein is CSTNTAYTEAFF.

The chain recombines TRBV21-1 with TRBJ2-7; the table's D call, TRBD1, was not checked against the DNA. TRBV21-1 is a pseudogene segment. The CDR3 covers 13 residues. The CDR3 DNA follows: TGTGCCAGCAGCAAGGCATACGCCTACGAGCAGTACTTC. Its protein is CASSKAYAYEQYF.

This clone came up a few times. The chain carries TRBV5-1 and TRBJ1-1; D not resolved. There are 12 residues in the CDR3. CDR1 is SGHRS, CDR2 YFSETQ, per germline. V shed 2 bases and J shed 3 bases, with 5 bases lying between them. In nucleotides, the CDR3 is TGCGCCAGCAGCTTCGAGGACACTGAAGCTTTCTTT. Protein: CASSFEDTEAFF. The complete variable domain, with remaining parts taken from reference TRBV5-1 and TRBJ1-1, reads KAGVTQTPRYLIKTRGQQVTLSCSPISGHRSVSWYQQTPGQGLQFLFEYFSETQRNKGNFPGRFSGRQFSNSRSEMNVSTLELGDSALYLCASSFEDTEAFFGQGTRLTVV.

The chain uses TRBV27 and TRBJ2-1; 8 nucleotides match TRBD2. The CDR3 totals 15 residues. Per the germline V gene, CDR1 is MNHEY and CDR2 is SMNVEV (reference sequence). V lost 3 bases to trimming and J lost 7 bases; unmatched junction nucleotides: 8. The CDR3 protein is CASSLGLGVGNEQFF. The CDR3 DNA is TGTGCCAGCAGTTTGGGACTAGGGGTGGGGAATGAGCAGTTCTTC.

This rearrangement joins TRBV9 to TRBJ2-1; tentatively, D is TRBD2 (5 bases). V shed 4 bases and J shed 4 bases, with 24 bases lying between them. The germline V gene encodes CDR1 SGDLS and CDR2 YYNGEE. The CDR3 contains 18 residues. The CDR3 coding sequence is TGTGCCAGCAGCCAAAGGTGGGGAGCGTCCCAAAGTTACAATGAGCAGTTCTTC. Protein: CASSQRWGASQSYNEQFF.

The rearrangement uses TRBV27 and TRBJ2-7; the D gene is possibly TRBD2 (5 bases). V was clipped by 7 bases and J by 0 bases, with 13 bases between them. From germline, CDR1 is MNHEY and CDR2 SMNVEV (reference sequence). The length of the CDR3 is 14 residues. The CDR3 nucleotides read TGTGCCAGCAAGGGCGGGTCGAGCTCCTACGAGCAGTACTTC. Protein sequence: CASKGGSSSYEQYF.

The genes are TRBV19 and TRBJ1-4; D ambiguous. V lost 5 bases and J lost 5, with 15 bases in between. Germline loops: CDR1 LNHDA, CDR2 SQIVND (reference sequence). This CDR3 is 15 amino acids long. The CDR3 region is CASSYLADFNEKLFF. CDR3 DNA: TGTGCCAGTAGTTACTTGGCGGATTTCAATGAAAAACTGTTTTTT.

The chain combines TRBV10-3 with TRBJ2-2; D is unclear. Germline CDR1 ENHRY, CDR2 SYGVKD. There are 14 residues in the CDR3. The V end was cut by 6 bases, the J end by 3 bases, with 11 bases between. The CDR3 sequence is CAISSRVDTGELFF. Here the CDR3 DNA reads TGTGCCATCAGCTCACGGGTCGACACCGGGGAGCTGTTTTTT.